What follows describes a single TCR beta chain. The sample comes from a study of sequential checkpoint blockade in melanoma. The treatment denotes: randomized to nivolumab then ipilimumab (arm A) or the reverse (arm B). The protocol was immunoSEQ multiplex PCR, while the TCRdb copy is restricted to in-frame clones and leaves out a portion. The sample includes roughly 9,100 clones, 20% to 25% seen only once; the top ten take 13% to 15%. CDR1 and CDR2 from the germline V gene are MNHEY and SMNVEV (reference sequence). V was pared by 8 bases and J by 4 bases, with 14 bases between. The CDR3 has 13 residues.

The material sequenced was tumor tissue (inferred from file names), taken from a patient given nivolumab and ipilimumab in sequence. This sequence originates from a human donor with melanoma. The chain combines TRBV27 with TRBJ1-2, with D tentatively TRBD1 (6 bases). This CDR3 reads CASAQQGSYGYTF. DNA of the CDR3: TGTGCCAGCGCACAACAGGGTAGCTATGGCTACACCTTC.